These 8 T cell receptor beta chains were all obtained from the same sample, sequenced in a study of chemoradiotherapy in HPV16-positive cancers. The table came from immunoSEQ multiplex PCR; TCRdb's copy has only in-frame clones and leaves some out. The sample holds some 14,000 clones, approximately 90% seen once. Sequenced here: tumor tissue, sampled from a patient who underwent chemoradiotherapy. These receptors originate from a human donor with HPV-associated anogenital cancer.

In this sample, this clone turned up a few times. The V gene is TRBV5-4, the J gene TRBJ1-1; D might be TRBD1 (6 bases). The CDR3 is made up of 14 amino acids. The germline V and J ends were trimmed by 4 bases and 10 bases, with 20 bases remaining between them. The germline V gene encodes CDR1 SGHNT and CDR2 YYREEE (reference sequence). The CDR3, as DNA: TGTGCCAGCAGCCCCTTGGGGGGGGCGGAGGGAGCTTTCTTT. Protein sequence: CASSPLGGAEGAFF.

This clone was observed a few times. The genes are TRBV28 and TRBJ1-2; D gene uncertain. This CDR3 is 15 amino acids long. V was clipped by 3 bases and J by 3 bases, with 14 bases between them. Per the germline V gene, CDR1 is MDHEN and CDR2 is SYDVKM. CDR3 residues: CASSLRRQTYYGYTF. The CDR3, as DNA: TGTGCCAGCAGTTTGAGGAGGCAAACCTACTATGGCTACACCTTC.

CDR3: CASSPPKVHEQYF. The CDR3 nucleotides read TGTGCCAGCTCACCACCGAAAGTCCACGAGCAGTACTTC. The chain carries TRBV18 and TRBJ2-7, with D unclear. Trimming stripped 0 bases from V and 5 bases from J, with 8 bases between. CDR3 size: 13 residues. The germline V gene has CDR1 KGHSH and CDR2 LQKENI.

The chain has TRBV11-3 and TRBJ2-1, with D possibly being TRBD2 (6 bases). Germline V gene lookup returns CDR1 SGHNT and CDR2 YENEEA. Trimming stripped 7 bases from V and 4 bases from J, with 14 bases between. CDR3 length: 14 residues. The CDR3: CASTAGLAYNEQFF. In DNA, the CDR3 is TGTGCCAGCACCGCGGGACTGGCTTACAATGAGCAGTTCTTC.

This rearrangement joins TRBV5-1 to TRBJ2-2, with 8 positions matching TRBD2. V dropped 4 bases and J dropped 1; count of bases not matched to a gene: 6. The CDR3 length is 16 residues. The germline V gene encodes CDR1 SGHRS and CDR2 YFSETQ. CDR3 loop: CASSPWTSRNTGELFF. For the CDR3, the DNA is TGCGCCAGCAGCCCATGGACTAGCCGGAACACCGGGGAGCTGTTTTTT.

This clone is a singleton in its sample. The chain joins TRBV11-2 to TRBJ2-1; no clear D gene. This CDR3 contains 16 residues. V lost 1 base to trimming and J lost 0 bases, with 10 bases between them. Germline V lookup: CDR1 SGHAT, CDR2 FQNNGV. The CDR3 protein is CASSLGGYSSYNEQFF. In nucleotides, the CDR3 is TGTGCCAGCAGCTTAGGTGGCTACAGCTCCTACAATGAGCAGTTCTTC.

CDR3 region: CASSLTSGGGNEQYF. CDR3 in DNA: TGTGCCAGTAGTTTGACTAGCGGGGGAGGAAACGAGCAGTACTTC. The chain carries TRBV19 and TRBJ2-7; 12 nucleotides align to TRBD2. Germline V gives CDR1 LNHDA, CDR2 SQIVND (reference sequence). CDR3 length equals 15 residues. J gave up 5 bases and V 5 bases, and 7 bases lay outside the gene matches.

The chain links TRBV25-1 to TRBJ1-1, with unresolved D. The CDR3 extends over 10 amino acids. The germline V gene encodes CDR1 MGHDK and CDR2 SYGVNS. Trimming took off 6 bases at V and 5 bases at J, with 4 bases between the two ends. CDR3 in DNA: TGTGCCAGCAGGGATACTGAAGCTTTCTTT. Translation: CASRDTEAFF.